The sequence of this T cell receptor (beta chain) was determined in a study of blood T cell repertoires in COVID-19. Per germline, CDR1 MDHEN and CDR2 SYDVKM. This CDR3 is 12 amino acids long. V dropped 3 bases and J dropped 8 bases, with 10 bases sitting between them. The assay was immunoSEQ multiplex PCR, and TCRdb's table has in-frame clones only and misses some. This sample carries some 42,000 clones, roughly 81% of them seen once, and the ten largest clones take about 13%. The TCR comes from a woman aged 70-85 years in a cohort sampled during active COVID-19. The chain joins TRBV28 to TRBJ1-1, with D tentatively TRBD1 (6 bases). The sample comprised peripheral blood. In DNA, the CDR3 is TGTGCCAGCAGTTTTGGTACAGGGGAAGCTTTCTTT. Protein sequence: CASSFGTGEAFF.